These 23 T cell receptor beta chains came from one sample sequenced in a study of post-analysis software for immune sequencing data (dated by TCRdb to the mid-2010s). Overall results and qualifications from the work: Patients showed significantly higher frequencies than controls for several TRBV segments, among them TRBV5-6, TRBV5-1 and TRBV20-1.

Their target antigens are unknown. The library was made by PCR. Sequencing relied on an Illumina HiSeq 2500. To reduce PCR and sequencing biases, unique molecular identifiers were built into the TCR beta cDNA libraries. TCRdb trimmed the raw reads at Q25, called clones with MiXCR and kept productive beta chains. Here each entry gathers all rows of one CDR3 protein and keeps the most common genes and DNA. The sample includes fewer than 850,000 distinct CDR3 sequences, with 25% to 30% observed a single time. The top ten clones comprise approximately 0.6% of the sample. The sample comprised blood. Every receptor here comes from a girl aged 5 to 17 with multiple sclerosis.

Concerning this clonotype itself: A much more abundant neighbour one base away suggests this may be a read error. This chain uses TRBV5-5 with TRBJ2-1; D is possibly TRBD1 (6 bases). There are 15 residues in the CDR3. Per germline, CDR1 SGHKS and CDR2 YYEKEE (reference sequence). Deletions cut 1 base from V and 10 bases from J, with 18 bases between. DNA for the CDR3: TGTGCCAGCAGCTTGTCCCTGACAGGAAACTACGAGCAGTTCTTC. It yields the protein CASSLSLTGNYEQFF.

The chain couples TRBV28 to TRBJ2-7, with D possibly being TRBD2 (6 bases). Germline values: CDR1 MDHEN, CDR2 SYDVKM. This CDR3 spans 14 amino acids. V was shortened by 5 bases and J by 5 bases, with 16 bases between the two germline ends. The CDR3 sequence is CASSPSGLLHEQYF. The CDR3 DNA reads as TGTGCCAGCAGTCCCTCGGGACTCCTTCACGAGCAGTACTTC.

In its sample, this clonotype was seen many times. This chain joins TRBV7-8 and TRBJ2-5, with D hard to call. Germline CDR1 and CDR2: SGHVS and FQNEAQ. The CDR3 consists of 15 residues. Trimming shortened V by 5 bases and J by 2 bases, and 15 bases separated the two germline ends. The CDR3 sequence: CASSEVTSAQETQYF. CDR3 nucleotides: TGTGCCAGCAGCGAGGTGACGAGCGCTCAAGAGACCCAGTACTTC.

This chain links TRBV6-1 with TRBJ1-2; D gene unclear. V was shortened by 1 base and J by 4 bases, with 10 bases between the two germline ends. The CDR3 has 14 amino acids. CDR1 and CDR2 from the germline V gene are MNHNS and SASEGT. Here the CDR3 DNA reads TGTGCCAGCAGTGAAGTCGTCAGACTCTATGGCTACACCTTC. Its protein is CASSEVVRLYGYTF.

This chain uses TRBV27 with TRBJ2-7; 13 positions agree with TRBD2. Judging by the DNA end, TRBJ2-5 fits better; the J call may be wrong. The CDR3 is 17 amino acids. Germline CDR1 reads MNHEY; CDR2 reads SMNVEV (reference sequence). CDR3 region: CASSSGTSGTTGETQYF. For the CDR3, the DNA is TGTGCCAGCAGTTCCGGGACTAGCGGGACCACGGGAGAGACCCAGTACTTC.

The DNA of the CDR3 is TGCAGCGTGCCCACTAGCGGTATTGCGGATACGCAGTATTTT. Amino acid sequence: CSVPTSGIADTQYF. The chain uses TRBV29-1 and TRBJ2-3, with 8 bases that match TRBD2. CDR1 is SQVTM and CDR2 is ANQGSEA in the germline V gene. J was trimmed by 6 bases and V by 6 bases; bases with no gene match: 11. The CDR3 spans 14 residues.

The sample holds many counts of this clonotype. The chain employs TRBV3-1 and TRBJ2-7, with TRBD1 as a possible D gene (5 bases). V was cut by 4 bases and J by 4 bases, with 17 bases left in between. CDR1 LGHDT and CDR2 YNNKEL come from the germline V gene (reference sequence). The CDR3 loop spans 15 amino acids. The CDR3 DNA reads as TGTGCCAGCAGCCGCAAGCACACAGGTGAATACGAGCAGTACTTC. Amino acid sequence: CASSRKHTGEYEQYF.

The chain carries TRBV7-2 and TRBJ2-7, with D uncertain. Germline V gene lookup returns CDR1 SGHTA and CDR2 FQGNSA. V was trimmed by 1 base and J by 0 bases, leaving 7 bases between them. The CDR3 covers 14 residues. CDR3 bases: TGTGCCAGCAGCTTAGATCCGAGCTCCTACGAGCAGTACTTC. It translates to CASSLDPSSYEQYF.

The chain has TRBV6-6 and TRBJ2-1; D is perhaps TRBD1 (6 bases). Germline V gene data show CDR1 as MNHNY and CDR2 as SVGAGI (reference sequence). The CDR3 is 15 amino acids. Trimming took off 5 bases at V and 6 bases at J, with 17 bases between the two ends. The chain's CDR3 is CASSPPAQGANEQFF. The CDR3 DNA reads TGTGCCAGCAGTCCCCCAGCACAGGGAGCCAATGAGCAGTTCTTC.

This clonotype was found a few times. The gene calls are TRBV5-1 and TRBJ2-4; D call uncertain. V was pared by 7 bases and J by 8 bases, with 10 bases between. The CDR3 is 11 amino acids. Germline V lookup: CDR1 SGHRS, CDR2 YFSETQ. The DNA for the CDR3 is TGCGCCAGCCGGTTAGAGGACATTCAGTACTTC. As protein: CASRLEDIQYF.

The sample holds a few counts of this clonotype. The V and J genes are TRBV20-1 and TRBJ2-5; D remains ambiguous. V dropped 0 bases and J dropped 3 bases, with 8 bases sitting between them. Looked up from germline, CDR1 is DFQATT and CDR2 is SNEGSKA (reference sequence). The CDR3 has 13 amino acids. CDR3 protein: CSARDTGKETQYF. CDR3 nucleotide sequence: TGCAGTGCTAGAGATACGGGCAAAGAGACCCAGTACTTC.

CDR3 bases: TGTGCCATCCGAGCGGGGTTTGCTAGCACAGATACGCAGTATTTT. It codes for CAIRAGFASTDTQYF. The chain joins TRBV10-3 to TRBJ2-3, with TRBD2 identical over 7 bases. This CDR3 region has 15 residues. V was clipped by 8 bases and J by 0 bases; unmatched bases: 8. The germline gives CDR1 ENHRY, CDR2 SYGVKD.

The chain uses TRBV7-2 and TRBJ1-2; no clear D. Trimming removed 1 base at V and 0 bases at J, with 12 bases between. Germline V gene data show CDR1 as SGHTA and CDR2 as FQGNSA. The CDR3 length is 16 residues. The CDR3 loop reads CASSLDSGFTNYGYTF. CDR3 DNA: TGTGCCAGCAGCTTAGACTCAGGATTCACTAACTATGGCTACACCTTC.

The sample holds a few counts of this clonotype. The chain is built from TRBV5-1 and TRBJ2-5; 9 positions agree with TRBD2. The germline V gene encodes CDR1 SGHRS and CDR2 YFSETQ. The ends lost 0 bases at V and 2 bases at J; junction bases unmatched: 2. This CDR3 region has 15 residues. CDR3 bases: TGCGCCAGCAGCTTGGCTCTAGCGGGACAAGAGACCCAGTACTTC. Translation gives CASSLALAGQETQYF.

This chain uses TRBV5-1 with TRBJ2-1, with 12 bases matching TRBD1. The junction had 8 bases not matched to a gene; V was cut back by 3 bases and J by 10 bases. CDR1 is SGHRS and CDR2 is YFSETQ in the germline V gene. CDR3 size: 15 residues. The CDR3 nucleotides read TGCGCCAGCAGCTGGGGGTCCGGGACAGGGGGCGAGCAGTTCTTC. Amino acids: CASSWGSGTGGEQFF.

In this sample, this clonotype turned up a few times. This chain uses TRBV7-6 with TRBJ2-3; D assignment may be TRBD1 or TRBD2 (6 bases each). Germline V gene sequence: CDR1 SGHVS, CDR2 FNYEAQ. V was clipped by 5 bases and J by 4 bases, with 19 bases between them. The CDR3 spans 16 residues. CDR3 sequence: CASSPGTGRGADTQYF. The DNA of the CDR3 is TGTGCCAGCAGCCCCGGAACGGGTAGGGGGGCAGATACGCAGTATTTT.

The chain carries TRBV20-1 and TRBJ2-1; the match to TRBD2 covers 7 bases. J was trimmed by 4 bases and V by 6 bases; bases with no gene match: 9. This CDR3 has 14 amino acids. The germline V gene has CDR1 DFQATT and CDR2 SNEGSKA (reference sequence). In DNA, the CDR3 is TGCAGTGCCCCCCGACTAGCTGTTTACAATGAGCAGTTCTTC. Protein product: CSAPRLAVYNEQFF.

The chain combines TRBV4-3 with TRBJ2-1, with 12 bases identical to TRBD2. The CDR3 sequence is 21 residues long. V gave up 3 bases and J gave up 7 bases; unmatched junction bases: 22. CDR1 is LGHNA, CDR2 YSLEER, per germline. The CDR3 spells CASSQRYIGLAGGPRGNEQFF. CDR3 in DNA: TGCGCCAGCAGCCAGCGTTATATCGGGCTAGCGGGAGGGCCCAGGGGAAATGAGCAGTTCTTC.

A word on this clonotype: Just one base apart from a much larger clone, this may be a read error. The V and J genes are TRBV20-1 and TRBJ2-7; weak D call: TRBD2 (6 bases). Germline V lookup: CDR1 DFQATT, CDR2 SNEGSKA (reference sequence). CDR3 length equals 12 residues. In DNA, the CDR3 is TGCAGGGTCTACGGGAGCTCCTACGAGCAGTACTTC. This gives the protein CRVYGSSYEQYF.

As for this clonotype: A much larger clone lies one base from this, so it may be a read error. The chain recombines TRBV7-2 with TRBJ2-4, with D unresolved. Germline loops: CDR1 SGHTA, CDR2 FQGNSA. V was trimmed by 7 bases and J by 9 bases, leaving 10 bases between them. The length of the CDR3 is 11 residues. Here the CDR3 DNA reads TGTGCCAGCACCGAACGCGGCATTCAGTACTTC. Its protein is CASTERGIQYF.

V usage is TRBV11-2 and J usage is TRBJ1-4; D is ambiguous. Trimming stripped 2 bases from V and 4 bases from J, with 5 bases between. The CDR3 sequence is 13 residues long. Germline assignment: CDR1 SGHAT and CDR2 FQNNGV. CDR3 residues: CASSLPLNEKLFF. In DNA, the CDR3 is TGTGCCAGCAGCTTACCCCTTAATGAAAAACTGTTTTTT.

The chain joins TRBV4-1 to TRBJ1-2; TRBD1 matches 7 bases. Germline V lookup: CDR1 MGHRA, CDR2 YSYEKL. Losses at the gene ends were 3 bases for V and 6 bases for J; bases not matched to a gene: 7. The CDR3 sequence is 14 residues long. In DNA form, the CDR3 reads TGCGCCAGCAGCCAGGAAGACAGGGTGGATGGCTACACCTTC. Translation gives CASSQEDRVDGYTF.

V is TRBV3-1 and J is TRBJ1-5, with 9 bases identical to TRBD1. The CDR3 spans 16 residues. V shed 0 bases and J 2 bases; nucleotides not matched to a gene: 2. Germline V gene lookup returns CDR1 LGHDT and CDR2 YNNKEL (reference sequence). CDR3 amino acids: CASSQEDRGGNQPQHF. The DNA of the CDR3 is TGTGCCAGCAGCCAAGAGGACAGGGGTGGCAATCAGCCCCAGCATTTT. Full variable domain (outside the CDR3, taken from reference TRBV3-1 and TRBJ1-5): DTAVSQTPKYLVTQMGNDKSIKCEQNLGHDTMYWYKQDSKKFLKIMFSYNNKELIINETVPNRFSPKSPDKAHLNLHINSLELGDSAVYFCASSQEDRGGNQPQHFGDGTRLSIL.